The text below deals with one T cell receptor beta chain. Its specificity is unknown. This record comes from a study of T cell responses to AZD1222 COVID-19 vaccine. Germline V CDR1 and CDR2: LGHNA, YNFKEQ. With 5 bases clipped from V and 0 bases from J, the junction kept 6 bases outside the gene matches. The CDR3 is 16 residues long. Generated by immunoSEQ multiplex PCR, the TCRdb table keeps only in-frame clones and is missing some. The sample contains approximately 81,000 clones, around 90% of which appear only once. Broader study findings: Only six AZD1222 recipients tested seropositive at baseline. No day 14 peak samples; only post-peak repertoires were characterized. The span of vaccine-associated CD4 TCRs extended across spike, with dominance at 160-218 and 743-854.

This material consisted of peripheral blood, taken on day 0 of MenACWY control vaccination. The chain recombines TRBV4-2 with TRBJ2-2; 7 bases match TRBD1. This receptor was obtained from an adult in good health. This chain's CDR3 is CASSDRGQANTGELFF. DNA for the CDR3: TGTGCCAGCAGCGACCGCGGACAGGCGAACACCGGGGAGCTGTTTTTT.